This T cell receptor (beta chain) was identified during a study of blood T cell repertoires in COVID-19. Whole-study context: From the United States, Italy and Spain came samples of acute and convalescent COVID-19.

In the authors' methods: Reference gene primer amplification gave nucleated cell count estimates. Method: immunoSEQ multiplex PCR; TCRdb's copy keeps in-frame clones and lacks some. For V, J and clone size, that table is used; D and trimming come from the DNA. The sample consists of 95,000 to 150,000 clones, roughly 82% of them appearing once. CDR1 LGHNA and CDR2 YSLEER come from the germline V gene. The CDR3 extends over 17 amino acids. Between the trimmed V and J ends, which lost 2 bases and 1 base, there was a span of 12 bases. The genes are TRBV4-3 and TRBJ2-6, with no clear D. The receptor comes from a human donor in a cohort sampled during active COVID-19. The sequencing input was peripheral blood. CDR3: CASSQNYLESGANVLTF. Written as DNA, the CDR3 is TGCGCCAGCAGCCAAAACTACCTCGAATCTGGGGCCAACGTCCTGACTTTC.